This TCR beta chain was sequenced for a study of cytomegalovirus exposure and HLA in healthy donors. Regarding this clone: Antigen: not known.

In the PCR, 60 Vbeta and 13 Jbeta primers were used. Using immunoSEQ multiplex PCR, the repertoire was profiled, and TCRdb retains in-frame clones only, with some absent. The sample contains about 130,000 clones, 83% of which appear only once. Broader study findings: TCR beta V segments were, for the most part, productive about 87% or about 30% of the time in an earlier analysis. In a later analysis, a missense DCLRE1C variant was linked to TCR beta V- and J-gene trimming. Reportedly, fewer N-insertions than the roughly 700-donor mean appeared in an Asian-associated ancestry cluster in a later analysis. Rare TCR sequences predominated, though certain public TCRs were found in many donors.

CDR3 size: 16 residues. Trimming stripped 0 bases from V and 0 bases from J, with 14 bases between. Germline CDR1 reads GTSNPN; CDR2 reads SVGIG (reference sequence). Sequences were obtained from PBMCs. The TCR sequence derives from a girl aged 2-10 years in good health and CMV-seronegative. J is TRBJ1-1 and V is TRBV30; D gene ambiguous. The CDR3 reads CAWSVSQNYMNTEAFF. In nucleotides, the CDR3 is TGTGCCTGGAGTGTCTCTCAGAACTACATGAACACTGAAGCTTTCTTT.